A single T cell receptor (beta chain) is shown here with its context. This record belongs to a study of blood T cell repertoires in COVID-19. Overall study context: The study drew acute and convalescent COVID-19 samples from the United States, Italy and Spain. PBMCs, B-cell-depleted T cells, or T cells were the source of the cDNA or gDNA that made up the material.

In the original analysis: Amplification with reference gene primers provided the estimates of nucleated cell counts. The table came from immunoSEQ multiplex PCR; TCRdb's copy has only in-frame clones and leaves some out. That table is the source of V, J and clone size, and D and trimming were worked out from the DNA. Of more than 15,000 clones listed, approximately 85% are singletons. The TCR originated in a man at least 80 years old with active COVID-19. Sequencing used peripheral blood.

CDR3 DNA sequence: TGTGCCAGCAGCGCCGGGACTAGCGGAACCTACGAGCAGTACTTC. Translation: CASSAGTSGTYEQYF. The chain links TRBV9 to TRBJ2-7, with TRBD2 matching 11 bases. Germline assignment: CDR1 SGDLS and CDR2 YYNGEE. V was pared by 3 bases and J by 2 bases, with 4 bases of the junction left unmatched. The CDR3 length is 15 residues.